This T cell receptor (beta chain) was recorded in a study of blood T cell repertoires in COVID-19. Overall study: COVID-19 samples, acute and convalescent, were from the United States, Italy and Spain. From T cells, B-cell-depleted T cells, or PBMCs came the material, which was cDNA or gDNA.

In the authors' methods: Reference gene primer amplification gave estimated nucleated cell counts. TCRdb's table, derived via immunoSEQ multiplex PCR, lists solely in-frame clones and lacks some. V and J calls and clone size are those listed in that table; D and trimming were worked out from the DNA. The sample has around 60,000 clones; around 88% are singletons. The V end lost 0 bases, the J end lost 2 bases, and 10 bases lay between the germline ends. Germline CDR1 is SGHAT and CDR2 is FQNNGV. There are 16 residues in the CDR3. This TCR was recovered from a human donor in a cohort sampled during active COVID-19. The rearrangement joins TRBV11-2 to TRBJ2-2; weak D call: TRBD2 (6 bases). Sequenced material: peripheral blood. CDR3 in amino acids: CASSLDDGRNTGELFF. For the CDR3, the DNA is TGTGCCAGCAGCTTAGATGACGGGAGAAACACCGGGGAGCTGTTTTTT.